This T cell receptor (beta chain) was recorded in a study of T cells in Graves' hyperthyroidism and ophthalmopathy. Study information: Peripheral blood draws took place at initial diagnosis, ahead of any treatment. Study results and limitations: Blood also held most thyroid clonotypes expanded beyond 0.001. With a median lead of approximately 6.4 months before onset, the model predicted ophthalmopathy.

It was RNA transcripts that yielded the amplified TCR beta CDR3 regions. First-round RT-PCR of the TCR CDR3 relied on the HTBI primer set. TCRdb called the multiplex PCR reads again in MiXCR, with one record for every CDR3 protein. The sample contains about 610,000 distinct CDR3 sequences, around 15% of which appear only once. Many counts were recorded for this clonotype. Its specificity is unknown. This receptor was obtained from a woman in her thirties or forties with Graves' ophthalmopathy. Sequencing was carried out using blood.

This CDR3 reads CASSFRRQSSYEQYF. CDR3 coding DNA: TGTGCCAGCAGTTTCAGACGGCAGAGCTCCTACGAGCAGTACTTC. The rearrangement uses TRBV12-3 or TRBV12-4 and TRBJ2-7; no reliable D call. The CDR3 has 15 amino acids. Trimming took off 3 bases at V and 0 bases at J, with 12 bases between the two ends.